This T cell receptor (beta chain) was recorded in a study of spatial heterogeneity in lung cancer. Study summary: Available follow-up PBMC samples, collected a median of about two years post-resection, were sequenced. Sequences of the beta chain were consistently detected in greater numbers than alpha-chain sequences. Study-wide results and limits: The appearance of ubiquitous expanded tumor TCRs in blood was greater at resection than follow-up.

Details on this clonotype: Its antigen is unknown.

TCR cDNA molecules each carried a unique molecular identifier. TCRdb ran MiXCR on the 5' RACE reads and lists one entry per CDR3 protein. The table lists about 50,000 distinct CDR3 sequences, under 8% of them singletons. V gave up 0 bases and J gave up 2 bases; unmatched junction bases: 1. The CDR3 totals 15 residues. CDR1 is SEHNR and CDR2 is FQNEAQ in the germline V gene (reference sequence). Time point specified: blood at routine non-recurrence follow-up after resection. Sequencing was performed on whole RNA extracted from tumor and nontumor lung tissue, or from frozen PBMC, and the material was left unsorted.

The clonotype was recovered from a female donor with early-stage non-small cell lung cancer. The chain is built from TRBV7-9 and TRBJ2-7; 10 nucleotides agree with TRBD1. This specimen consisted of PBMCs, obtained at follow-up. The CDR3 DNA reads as TGTGCCAGCAGCTTAGCTGGGACAGGGGCCTACGAGCAGTACTTC. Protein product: CASSLAGTGAYEQYF.